A few counts support the clone carrying this T cell receptor (beta chain). The antigen remains unidentified. The data stem from a study of read filtering for tumor transcriptome and immune sequencing. Study in general: Fewer than ten patients were R-ISS I, some 15 were R-ISS II, 7 were R-ISS III.

Study-wide points: Even smaller IR-seq throughput identified most shared clonotypes. Sorted CD138-negative bone marrow cells were not purified T cells.

From about 0.4 ug of RNA, a library with molecular barcoded alpha/delta and beta/gamma adaptors was made. TCRdb itself ran the reads through MiXCR, one entry per CDR3 protein. The table lists tens of thousands of distinct CDR3 sequences, approximately 15% of them singletons, with over 40% in the top ten. This TCR came from a donor older than 35 with multiple myeloma. Sequenced sample: a population of CD138-negative cells sorted from bone marrow.

Written as DNA, the CDR3 is TGCAGTGCAGCCGACACAAGGAGGGAGCAGTACTTC. Residues: CSAADTRREQYF. The chain has TRBV20-1 and TRBJ2-7; D might be TRBD2 (5 bases). CDR1 is DFQATT, CDR2 SNEGSKA, per germline (reference sequence). Trimming took 6 bases from V and 7 from J, leaving 16 bases between them. There are 12 residues in the CDR3.